Given below is one T cell receptor (beta chain) in context. Its antigen is still unknown. Making TCR cDNA involved 5'RACE template switching, which added UMIs and a universal primer site. TCRdb re-derived calls from the 5' RACE reads in MiXCR, one entry per CDR3 protein. The sample records hundreds of thousands of distinct CDR3 sequences, around 20% being singletons. The sample comes from a study of T cells after yellow fever vaccination. Overall study results and limits: Although the secondary response was weaker, it peaked faster, at day 5 versus 15. It was a small share of clonotypes that appeared in both CD4 and CD8 compartments.

Germline lookup yields CDR1 SGHTA and CDR2 FQGNSA. The CDR3 covers 14 residues. V was trimmed by 4 bases and J by 8 bases, leaving 15 bases between them. This TCR was sampled from a man younger than 35 who received the YFV17D yellow fever vaccine. The chain couples TRBV7-2 to TRBJ2-1; D possibly corresponds to TRBD2 (6 bases). Material: PBMCs, obtained before the yellow fever booster vaccination. CDR3 sequence reads: CASSYVGGGDEQFF. The CDR3 DNA sequence: TGTGCCAGCAGCTATGTCGGTGGCGGGGATGAGCAGTTCTTC. Based on the CDR3 plus reference TRBV7-2 and TRBJ2-1, the full variable domain is GAGVSQSPSNKVTEKGKDVELRCDPISGHTALYWYRQSLGQGLEFLIYFQGNSAPDKSGLPSDRFSAERTGGSVSTLTIQRTQQEDSAVYLCASSYVGGGDEQFFGPGTRLTVL.